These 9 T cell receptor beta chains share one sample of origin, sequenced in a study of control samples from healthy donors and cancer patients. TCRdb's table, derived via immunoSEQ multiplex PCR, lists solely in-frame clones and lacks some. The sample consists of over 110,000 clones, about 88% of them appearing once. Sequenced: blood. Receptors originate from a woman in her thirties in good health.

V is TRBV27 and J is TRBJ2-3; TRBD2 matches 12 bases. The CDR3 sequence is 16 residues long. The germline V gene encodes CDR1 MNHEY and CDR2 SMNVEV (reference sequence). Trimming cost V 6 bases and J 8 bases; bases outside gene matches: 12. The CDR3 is CASSRTTSGSFGTQYF. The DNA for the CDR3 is TGTGCCAGCAGCAGGACGACTAGCGGGAGTTTTGGTACGCAGTATTTT.

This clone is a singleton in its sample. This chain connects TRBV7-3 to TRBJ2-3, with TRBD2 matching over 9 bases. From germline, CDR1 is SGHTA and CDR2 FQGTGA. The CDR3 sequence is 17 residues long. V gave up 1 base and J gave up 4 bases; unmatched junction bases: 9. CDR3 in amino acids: CASSLSLGAGGADTQYF. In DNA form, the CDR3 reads TGTGCCAGCAGCTTAAGTTTGGGGGCGGGAGGGGCAGATACGCAGTATTTT. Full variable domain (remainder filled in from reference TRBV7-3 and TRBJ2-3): GAGVSQTPSNKVTEKGKYVELRCDPISGHTALYWYRQSLGQGPEFLIYFQGTGAADDSGLPNDRFFAVRPEGSVSTLKIQRTERGDSAVYLCASSLSLGAGGADTQYFGPGTRLTVL.

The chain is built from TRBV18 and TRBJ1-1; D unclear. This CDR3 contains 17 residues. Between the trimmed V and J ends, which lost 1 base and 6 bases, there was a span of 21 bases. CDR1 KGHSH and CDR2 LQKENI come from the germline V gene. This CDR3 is CASSPQGLVGIAPEAFF. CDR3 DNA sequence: TGTGCCAGCTCACCACAAGGGTTGGTAGGGATCGCACCTGAAGCTTTCTTT.

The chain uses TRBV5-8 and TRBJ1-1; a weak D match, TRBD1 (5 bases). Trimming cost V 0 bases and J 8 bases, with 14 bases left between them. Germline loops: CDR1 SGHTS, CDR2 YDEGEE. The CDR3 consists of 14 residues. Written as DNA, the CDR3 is TGTGCCAGCAGCTTGGCCAATCGGGGGAAGGAAGCTTTCTTT. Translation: CASSLANRGKEAFF.

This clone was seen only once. CDR3 amino acids: CASSSQGRTEAFF. The CDR3 DNA is TGTGCCAGCAGTTCACAGGGTAGAACTGAAGCTTTCTTT. The chain has TRBV25-1 and TRBJ1-1, with D possibly TRBD1 on 6 matching bases. The V and J ends lost 5 bases and 5 bases respectively, with 12 bases between them. There are 13 residues in the CDR3. The V gene's germline CDR1 is MGHDK and CDR2 SYGVNS.

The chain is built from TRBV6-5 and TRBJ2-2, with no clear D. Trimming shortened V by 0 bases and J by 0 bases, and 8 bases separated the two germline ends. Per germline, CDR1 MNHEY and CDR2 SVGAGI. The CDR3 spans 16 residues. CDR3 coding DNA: TGTGCCAGCAGTTACTCGAGGTTCGCGAACACCGGGGAGCTGTTTTTT. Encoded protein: CASSYSRFANTGELFF.

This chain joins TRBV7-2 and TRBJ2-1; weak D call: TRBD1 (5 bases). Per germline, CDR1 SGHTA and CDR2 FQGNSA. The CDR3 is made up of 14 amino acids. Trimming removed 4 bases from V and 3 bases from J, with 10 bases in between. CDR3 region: CASSSRAGYNEQFF. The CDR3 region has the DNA TGTGCCAGCAGCTCCAGGGCCGGCTACAATGAGCAGTTCTTC. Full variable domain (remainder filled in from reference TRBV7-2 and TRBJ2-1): GAGVSQSPSNKVTEKGKDVELRCDPISGHTALYWYRQSLGQGLEFLIYFQGNSAPDKSGLPSDRFSAERTGGSVSTLTIQRTQQEDSAVYLCASSSRAGYNEQFFGPGTRLTVL.

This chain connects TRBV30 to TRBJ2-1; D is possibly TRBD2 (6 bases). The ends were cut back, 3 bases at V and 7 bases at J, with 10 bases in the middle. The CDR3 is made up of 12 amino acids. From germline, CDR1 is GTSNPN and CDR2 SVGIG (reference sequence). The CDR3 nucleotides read TGTGCCTGGAGACAACGGGAGAATGAGCAGTTCTTC. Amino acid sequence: CAWRQRENEQFF.

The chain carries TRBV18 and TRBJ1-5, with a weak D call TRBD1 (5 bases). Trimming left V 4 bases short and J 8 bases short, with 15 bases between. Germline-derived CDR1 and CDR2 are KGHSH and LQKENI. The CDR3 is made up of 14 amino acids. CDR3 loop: CASSLSGGGEPQHF. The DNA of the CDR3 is TGTGCCAGCTCACTAAGTGGTGGGGGTGAGCCCCAGCATTTT.